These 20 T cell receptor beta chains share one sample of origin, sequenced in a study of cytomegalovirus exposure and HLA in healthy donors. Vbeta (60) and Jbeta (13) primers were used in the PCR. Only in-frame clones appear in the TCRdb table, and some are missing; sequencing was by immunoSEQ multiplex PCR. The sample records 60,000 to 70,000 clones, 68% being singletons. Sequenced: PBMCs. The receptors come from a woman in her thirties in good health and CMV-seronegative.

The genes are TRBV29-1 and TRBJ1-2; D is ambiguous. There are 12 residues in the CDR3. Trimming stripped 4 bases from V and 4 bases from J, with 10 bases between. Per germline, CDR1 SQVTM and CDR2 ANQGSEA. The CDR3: CSVVVTFYGYTF. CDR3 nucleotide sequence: TGCAGCGTTGTGGTCACTTTCTATGGCTACACCTTC.

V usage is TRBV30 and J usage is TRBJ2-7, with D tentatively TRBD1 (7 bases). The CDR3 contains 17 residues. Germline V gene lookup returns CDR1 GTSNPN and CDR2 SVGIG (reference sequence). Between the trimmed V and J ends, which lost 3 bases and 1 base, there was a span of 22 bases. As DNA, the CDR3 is TGTGCCTGGAGCGGGCGCGGGACATTACAGGGGTCCTACGAGCAGTACTTC. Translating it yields CAWSGRGTLQGSYEQYF.

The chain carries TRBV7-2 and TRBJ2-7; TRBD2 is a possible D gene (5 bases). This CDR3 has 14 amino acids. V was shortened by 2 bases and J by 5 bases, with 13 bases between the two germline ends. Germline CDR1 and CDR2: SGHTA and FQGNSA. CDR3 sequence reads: CASSLNAGPNEQYF. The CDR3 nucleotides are TGTGCCAGCAGCTTAAACGCGGGTCCAAACGAGCAGTACTTC.

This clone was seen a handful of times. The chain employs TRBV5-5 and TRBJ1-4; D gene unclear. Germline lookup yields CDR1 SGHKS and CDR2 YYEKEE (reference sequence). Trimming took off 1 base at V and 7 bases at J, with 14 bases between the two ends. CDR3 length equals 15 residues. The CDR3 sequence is CASSLWREVGEKLFF. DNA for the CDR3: TGTGCCAGCAGCTTGTGGCGGGAAGTGGGTGAAAAACTGTTTTTT. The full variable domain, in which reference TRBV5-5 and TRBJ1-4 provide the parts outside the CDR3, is DAGVTQSPTHLIKTRGQQVTLRCSPISGHKSVSWYQQVLGQGPQFIFQYYEKEERGRGNFPDRFSARQFPNYSSELNVNALLLGDSALYLCASSLWREVGEKLFFGSGTQLSVL.

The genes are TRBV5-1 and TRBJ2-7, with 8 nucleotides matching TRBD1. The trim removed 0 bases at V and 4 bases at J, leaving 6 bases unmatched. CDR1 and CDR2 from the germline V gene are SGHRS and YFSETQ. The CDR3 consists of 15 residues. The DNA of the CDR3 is TGCGCCAGCAGCTTGGTGCCAGGGGGCTCATACGAGCAGTACTTC. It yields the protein CASSLVPGGSYEQYF.

The CDR3 loop reads CASSGFLDRGGSPLHF. The DNA for the CDR3 is TGTGCCAGCAGCGGATTCCTTGACAGGGGTGGCTCACCCCTCCACTTT. The chain links TRBV7-2 to TRBJ1-6; 8 bases line up with TRBD1. The CDR3 is made up of 16 amino acids. Germline V gene data show CDR1 as SGHTA and CDR2 as FQGNSA. The J segment lost 10 bases and the V segment lost 5 bases, leaving 13 bases of the junction unmatched.

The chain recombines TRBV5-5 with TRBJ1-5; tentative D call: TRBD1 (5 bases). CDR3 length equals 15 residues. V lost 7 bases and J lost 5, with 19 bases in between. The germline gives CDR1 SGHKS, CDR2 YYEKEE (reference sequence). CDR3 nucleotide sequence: TGTGCCAGCTCTCCCGGCCCCCCCAGGGATCAGCCCCAGCATTTT. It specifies CASSPGPPRDQPQHF.

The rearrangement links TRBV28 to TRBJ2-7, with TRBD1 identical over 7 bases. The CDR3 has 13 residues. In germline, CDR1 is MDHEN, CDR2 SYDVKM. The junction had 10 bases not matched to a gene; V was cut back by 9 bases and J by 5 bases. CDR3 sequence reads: CASQTGTENEQYF. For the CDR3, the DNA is TGTGCCAGTCAAACCGGGACAGAAAACGAGCAGTACTTC.

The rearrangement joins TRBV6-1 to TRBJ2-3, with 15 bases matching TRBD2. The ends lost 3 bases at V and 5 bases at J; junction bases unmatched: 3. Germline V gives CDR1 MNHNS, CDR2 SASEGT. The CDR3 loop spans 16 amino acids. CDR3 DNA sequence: TGTGCCAGCAGTGATAGGACTAGCGGGGGGGAAGATACGCAGTATTTT. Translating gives CASSDRTSGGEDTQYF.

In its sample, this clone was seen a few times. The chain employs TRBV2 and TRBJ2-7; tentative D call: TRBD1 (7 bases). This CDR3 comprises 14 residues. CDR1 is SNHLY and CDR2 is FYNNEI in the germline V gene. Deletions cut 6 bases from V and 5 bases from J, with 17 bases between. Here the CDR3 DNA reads TGTGCCAGCAGAGGGGGCGGAGGGGTCAACGAGCAGTACTTC. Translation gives CASRGGGGVNEQYF. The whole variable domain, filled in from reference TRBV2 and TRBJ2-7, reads EPEVTQTPSHQVTQMGQEVILRCVPISNHLYFYWYRQILGQKVEFLVSFYNNEISEKSEIFDDQFSVERPDGSNFTLKIRSTKLEDSAMYFCASRGGGGVNEQYFGPGTRLTVT.

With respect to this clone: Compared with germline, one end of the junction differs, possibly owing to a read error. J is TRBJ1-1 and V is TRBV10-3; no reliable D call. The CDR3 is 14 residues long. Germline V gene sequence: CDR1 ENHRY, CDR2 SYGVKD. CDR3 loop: CAIRDGSPNTEAFF. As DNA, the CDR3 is TGTGCCATCCGTGACGGGTCCCCAAACACTGAAGCTTTCTTT.

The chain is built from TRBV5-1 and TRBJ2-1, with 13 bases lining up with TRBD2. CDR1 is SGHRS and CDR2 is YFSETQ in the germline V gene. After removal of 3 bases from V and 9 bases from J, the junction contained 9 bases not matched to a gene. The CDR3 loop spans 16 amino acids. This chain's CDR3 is CASSYAGTSGATEQFF. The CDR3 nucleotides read TGCGCCAGCAGCTATGCCGGGACTAGCGGGGCTACTGAGCAGTTCTTC.

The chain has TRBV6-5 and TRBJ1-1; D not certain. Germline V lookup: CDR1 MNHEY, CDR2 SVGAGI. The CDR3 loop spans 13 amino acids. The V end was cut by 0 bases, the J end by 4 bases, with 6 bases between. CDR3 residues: CASSYSRATEAFF. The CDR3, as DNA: TGTGCCAGCAGTTACTCGCGGGCCACTGAAGCTTTCTTT.

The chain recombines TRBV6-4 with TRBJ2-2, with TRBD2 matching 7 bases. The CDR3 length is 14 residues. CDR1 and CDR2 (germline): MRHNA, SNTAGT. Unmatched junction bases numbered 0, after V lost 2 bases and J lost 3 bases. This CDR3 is CASSDRGDTGELFF. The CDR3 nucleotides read TGTGCCAGCAGTGACCGGGGGGACACCGGGGAGCTGTTTTTT.

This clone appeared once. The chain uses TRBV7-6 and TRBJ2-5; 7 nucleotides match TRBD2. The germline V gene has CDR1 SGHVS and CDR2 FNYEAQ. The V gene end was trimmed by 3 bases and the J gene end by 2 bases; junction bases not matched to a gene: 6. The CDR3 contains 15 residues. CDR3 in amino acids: CASSFNSGLQETQYF. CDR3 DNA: TGTGCCAGCAGCTTTAACTCGGGACTACAAGAGACCCAGTACTTC.

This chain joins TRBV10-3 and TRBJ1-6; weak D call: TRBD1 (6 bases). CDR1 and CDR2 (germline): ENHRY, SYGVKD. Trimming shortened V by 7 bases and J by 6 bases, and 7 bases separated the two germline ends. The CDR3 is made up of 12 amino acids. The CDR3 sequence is CAIKTGNSPLHF. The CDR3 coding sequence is TGTGCCATCAAGACAGGTAATTCACCCCTCCACTTT.

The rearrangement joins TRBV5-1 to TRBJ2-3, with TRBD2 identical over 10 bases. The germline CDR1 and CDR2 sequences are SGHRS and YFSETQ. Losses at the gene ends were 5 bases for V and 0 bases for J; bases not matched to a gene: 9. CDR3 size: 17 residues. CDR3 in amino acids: CASRPPGLASSTDTQYF. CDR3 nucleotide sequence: TGCGCCAGCAGGCCTCCGGGACTAGCGTCGAGCACAGATACGCAGTATTTT.

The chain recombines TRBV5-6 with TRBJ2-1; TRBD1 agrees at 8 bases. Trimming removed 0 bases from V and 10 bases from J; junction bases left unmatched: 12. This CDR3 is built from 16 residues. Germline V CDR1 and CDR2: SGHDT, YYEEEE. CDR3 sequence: CASSLEDRVALREQFF. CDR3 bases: TGTGCCAGCAGCTTGGAGGACAGGGTAGCCCTAAGGGAGCAGTTCTTC.

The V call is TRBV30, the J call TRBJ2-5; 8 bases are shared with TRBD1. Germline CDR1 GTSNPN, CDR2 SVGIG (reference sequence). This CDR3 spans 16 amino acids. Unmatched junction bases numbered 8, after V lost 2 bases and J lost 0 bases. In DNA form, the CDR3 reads TGTGCCTGGAGTCCGACCGGGACAGGATACCAAGAGACCCAGTACTTC. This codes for CAWSPTGTGYQETQYF.

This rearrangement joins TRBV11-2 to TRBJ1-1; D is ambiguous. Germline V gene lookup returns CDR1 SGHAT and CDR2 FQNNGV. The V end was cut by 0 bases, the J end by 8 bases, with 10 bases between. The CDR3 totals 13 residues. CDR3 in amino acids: CASSLDLAEEAFF. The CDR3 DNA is TGTGCCAGCAGCTTAGATTTGGCGGAAGAAGCTTTCTTT.